The 27 T cell receptor beta chains given below trace back to one sample, sequenced in a study of shared clonotypes between healthy human individuals. Repertoires were generated with immunoSEQ multiplex PCR, while TCRdb's copy carries only in-frame clones and drops some. The table includes 2.3 million or so clones, more than 85% detected once. The sample comprised naive CD4+ T cells from PBMCs. Specified subset: CD45RA+ positively selected. These receptors originate from a man aged 18 to 29 in good health. Some clones in this sample may be carry-over from other donors' samples.

The chain uses TRBV7-8 and TRBJ2-1; 9 bases agree with TRBD2. Germline CDR1 reads SGHVS; CDR2 reads FQNEAQ. V was clipped by 2 bases and J by 5 bases; unmatched bases: 7. The CDR3 totals 16 residues. The CDR3, as DNA: TGTGCCAGCAGCTTACTCGGGCTAGCGGGAAACAATGAGCAGTTCTTC. It translates to CASSLLGLAGNNEQFF.

This rearrangement joins TRBV19 to TRBJ2-7; TRBD2 agrees at 7 bases. The CDR3 extends over 14 amino acids. CDR1 is LNHDA and CDR2 is SQIVND in the germline V gene (reference sequence). The V gene end was trimmed by 9 bases and the J gene end by 6 bases; junction bases not matched to a gene: 14. CDR3 DNA sequence: TGTGCCAGCCGTCTGAAACGGGAGGTTTCCGAGCAGTACTTC. This codes for CASRLKREVSEQYF.

This clone was counted between two and nine times. The chain has TRBV9 and TRBJ1-3; D is perhaps TRBD1 (5 bases). The CDR3 sequence is 14 residues long. Trimming took 0 bases from V and 5 from J, leaving 9 bases between them. From germline, CDR1 is SGDLS and CDR2 YYNGEE. The CDR3 region has the DNA TGTGCCAGCAGCGTAGAGGACACCCGAAACACCATATATTTT. It yields the protein CASSVEDTRNTIYF.

Remarks on this clone: The identical CDR3 is also encoded by other nucleotide sequences in the sample. The genes are TRBV5-1 and TRBJ2-1, with 7 bases that match TRBD2. The CDR3 consists of 15 residues. Germline-derived CDR1 and CDR2 are SGHRS and YFSETQ. Trimming removed 4 bases from V and 1 base from J; junction bases left unmatched: 5. The CDR3 spells CASSTGEGSYNEQFF. Here the CDR3 DNA reads TGCGCCAGCAGCACGGGGGAGGGATCCTACAATGAGCAGTTCTTC.

The gene calls are TRBV7-9 and TRBJ1-2; tentatively, D is TRBD1 (6 bases). This CDR3 comprises 13 residues. Trimming left V 5 bases short and J 5 bases short, with 12 bases between. Germline CDR1 and CDR2: SEHNR and FQNEAQ (reference sequence). DNA of the CDR3: TGTGCCAGCAGCCGGAACGGACAGTATGGCTACACCTTC. As protein: CASSRNGQYGYTF.

This chain uses TRBV5-1 with TRBJ2-5, with 11 bases lining up with TRBD2. The V segment lost 2 bases and the J segment 3 bases; nucleotides outside the gene matches: 3. Germline-derived CDR1 and CDR2 are SGHRS and YFSETQ. This CDR3 is 15 amino acids long. The CDR3 DNA sequence: TGCGCCAGCAGCTTCACACTAGCGGGAGAAGAGACCCAGTACTTC. Protein product: CASSFTLAGEETQYF. The whole variable domain, filled in from reference TRBV5-1 and TRBJ2-5, reads KAGVTQTPRYLIKTRGQQVTLSCSPISGHRSVSWYQQTPGQGLQFLFEYFSETQRNKGNFPGRFSGRQFSNSRSEMNVSTLELGDSALYLCASSFTLAGEETQYFGPGTRLLVL.

This chain uses TRBV6-6 with TRBJ1-1; maybe TRBD1 (6 bases). Trimming removed 5 bases at V and 5 bases at J, with 15 bases between. CDR1 is MNHNY, CDR2 SVGAGI, per germline (reference sequence). This CDR3 spans 14 amino acids. The CDR3 bases are TGTGCCAGCAGTCATCGACATCAGGGGACTGAAGCTTTCTTT. Its protein is CASSHRHQGTEAFF.

The V gene is TRBV15, the J gene TRBJ1-1; the match to TRBD1 covers 7 bases. There are 13 residues in the CDR3. The germline gives CDR1 LNHNV, CDR2 YYDKDF (reference sequence). With V trimmed by 0 bases and J by 10 bases, 5 bases remained unmatched. CDR3 coding DNA: TGTGCCACCAGCAGAGATCTCCAGGGGGGAGCTTTCTTT. It translates to CATSRDLQGGAFF.

The chain has TRBV9 and TRBJ2-5; 7 bases agree with TRBD2. The V segment lost 0 bases and the J segment 0 bases; nucleotides outside the gene matches: 11. The CDR3 covers 18 residues. CDR1 SGDLS and CDR2 YYNGEE come from the germline V gene. The CDR3 sequence is CASSVGASGSGYQETQYF. Written as DNA, the CDR3 is TGTGCCAGCAGCGTAGGCGCTAGCGGAAGTGGGTACCAAGAGACCCAGTACTTC.

This chain links TRBV7-2 with TRBJ2-5; 7 bases fit TRBD1. The CDR3 has 14 residues. Germline CDR1 reads SGHTA; CDR2 reads FQGNSA. The J segment lost 5 bases and the V segment lost 5 bases, leaving 8 bases of the junction unmatched. The CDR3 region is CASSPRQGWETQYF. The CDR3 region has the DNA TGTGCCAGCAGCCCCCGACAGGGTTGGGAGACCCAGTACTTC.

As to this clone: Other nucleotide sequences from this sample produce the same CDR3. This chain uses TRBV18 with TRBJ1-4, with D unclear. V dropped 3 bases and J dropped 0 bases, with 5 bases sitting between them. There are 14 residues in the CDR3. The germline CDR1 and CDR2 sequences are KGHSH and LQKENI. The CDR3 loop is CASSPLATNEKLFF. The CDR3, as DNA: TGTGCCAGCTCACCCCTTGCAACTAATGAAAAACTGTTTTTT.

The V and J genes are TRBV9 and TRBJ2-2; D is perhaps TRBD1 (6 bases). Trimming took off 6 bases at V and 5 bases at J, with 20 bases between the two ends. Looked up from germline, CDR1 is SGDLS and CDR2 is YYNGEE. The CDR3 is 16 amino acids. This CDR3 reads CASIPGSTGSTGELFF. In DNA form, the CDR3 reads TGTGCCAGCATTCCCGGGTCTACAGGGAGTACCGGGGAGCTGTTTTTT. The variable domain in full, completed from reference TRBV9 and TRBJ2-2, reads DSGVTQTPKHLITATGQRVTLRCSPRSGDLSVYWYQQSLDQGLQFLIQYYNGEERAKGNILERFSAQQFPDLHSELNLSSLELGDSALYFCASIPGSTGSTGELFFGEGSRLTVL.

The J gene is TRBJ1-2, the V gene TRBV2; 8 nucleotides align to TRBD1. The CDR3 runs to 16 residues. Trimming took 8 bases from V and 4 from J; bases not matched to a gene: 15. CDR1 is SNHLY, CDR2 FYNNEI, per germline. CDR3 residues: CASASDRAFLGYGYTF. The CDR3, as DNA: TGTGCCAGCGCGTCGGACAGGGCTTTTTTGGGCTATGGCTACACCTTC.

This sequence joins TRBV5-4 and TRBJ2-5; a weak D match, TRBD1 (8 bases). CDR3 length equals 13 residues. From germline, CDR1 is SGHNT and CDR2 YYREEE (reference sequence). Deletions cut 4 bases from V and 9 bases from J, with 16 bases between. CDR3 loop: CASSETTGGAQYF. For the CDR3, the DNA is TGTGCCAGCAGCGAAACCACAGGGGGGGCCCAGTACTTC.

The chain is built from TRBV7-3 and TRBJ1-1; 8 positions match TRBD1. V dropped 2 bases and J dropped 10; count of bases not matched to a gene: 9. The CDR3 is 14 amino acids. CDR1 and CDR2 from the germline V gene are SGHTA and FQGTGA. Here the CDR3 DNA reads TGTGCCAGCAGCTTAGGGGCAGGGGGCGAGAGAGCTTTCTTT. It yields the protein CASSLGAGGERAFF.

The rearrangement uses TRBV28 and TRBJ2-5, with D perhaps TRBD1 or TRBD2 (6 bases each). The CDR3 length is 16 residues. The V end lost 1 base, the J end lost 1 base, and 13 bases lay between the germline ends. Germline V gene data show CDR1 as MDHEN and CDR2 as SYDVKM. CDR3: CASSLLGWGAQETQYF. CDR3 DNA sequence: TGTGCCAGCAGTTTATTAGGCTGGGGGGCCCAAGAGACCCAGTACTTC.

The chain uses TRBV7-9 and TRBJ2-7; D unresolved. V lost 5 bases to trimming and J lost 3 bases, with 14 bases between them. Germline CDR1 reads SEHNR; CDR2 reads FQNEAQ (reference sequence). The CDR3 runs 14 residues. The CDR3 sequence is CASSPHGSRYEQYF. The CDR3 region has the DNA TGTGCCAGCAGCCCCCACGGGTCCCGCTACGAGCAGTACTTC.

The genes are TRBV18 and TRBJ1-1; D ambiguous. The CDR3 has 14 residues. With 0 bases removed from V and 4 bases from J, the gap between germline ends came to 9 bases. CDR1 KGHSH and CDR2 LQKENI come from the germline V gene. The CDR3 bases are TGTGCCAGCTCACCACCCTCCAGCCCCACTGAAGCTTTCTTT. This sequence encodes CASSPPSSPTEAFF. The variable domain in full, completed from reference TRBV18 and TRBJ1-1, reads NAGVMQNPRHLVRRRGQEARLRCSPMKGHSHVYWYRQLPEEGLKFMVYLQKENIIDESGMPKERFSAEFPKEGPSILRIQQVVRGDSAAYFCASSPPSSPTEAFFGQGTRLTVV.

This clone was seen once. The chain uses TRBV29-1 and TRBJ2-1; D tentatively fits TRBD1 or TRBD2 (5 bases each). The CDR3 consists of 12 residues. Deletions cut 2 bases from V and 6 bases from J, with 8 bases between. In germline, CDR1 is SQVTM, CDR2 ANQGSEA. The CDR3 loop reads CSVERDPNEQFF. The CDR3 DNA reads as TGCAGCGTTGAAAGGGACCCCAATGAGCAGTTCTTC.

The chain couples TRBV28 to TRBJ2-1; 14 nucleotides match TRBD2. Germline assignment: CDR1 MDHEN and CDR2 SYDVKM. The CDR3 extends over 18 amino acids. V was pared by 5 bases and J by 2 bases, with 8 bases of the junction left unmatched. CDR3 in amino acids: CASSRLAGGTRAYNEQFF. In nucleotides, the CDR3 is TGTGCCAGCAGTCGACTAGCGGGAGGGACCCGCGCCTACAATGAGCAGTTCTTC.

A remark on this clone: Other DNA sequences in this sample translate to the same CDR3. The V and J genes are TRBV5-5 and TRBJ1-2, with no clear D. V lost 0 bases, J lost 2 bases, and 11 bases lay in between. Germline V gives CDR1 SGHKS, CDR2 YYEKEE (reference sequence). The CDR3 sequence is 15 residues long. CDR3 nucleotides: TGTGCCAGCAGCTTGGCCGGTTCCGCAAACTATGGCTACACCTTC. Amino acids: CASSLAGSANYGYTF.

The chain employs TRBV5-4 and TRBJ2-3; TRBD2 matches 7 bases. Trimming took 3 bases from V and 0 from J; bases not matched to a gene: 19. The CDR3 contains 20 residues. Germline lookup yields CDR1 SGHNT and CDR2 YYREEE (reference sequence). The chain's CDR3 is CASSSGLPARGPSSTDTQYF. DNA of the CDR3: TGTGCCAGCAGCTCGGGACTACCGGCCCGAGGACCCTCTAGCACAGATACGCAGTATTTT.

The rearrangement joins TRBV28 to TRBJ2-3; 8 bases are a match to TRBD2. The junction had 8 bases not matched to a gene; V was cut back by 5 bases and J by 4 bases. The germline V gene encodes CDR1 MDHEN and CDR2 SYDVKM. This CDR3 has 15 residues. CDR3 in DNA: TGTGCCAGCAGTCCCGGGGGGGGCGGGTCAGATACGCAGTATTTT. Its protein product is CASSPGGGGSDTQYF.

The rearrangement uses TRBV7-8 and TRBJ1-4; TRBD1 agrees at 9 bases. The germline V gene encodes CDR1 SGHVS and CDR2 FQNEAQ. The V segment lost 6 bases and the J segment 8 bases; nucleotides outside the gene matches: 7. CDR3 length equals 14 residues. CDR3: CASSFRDRAEKLFF. Here the CDR3 DNA reads TGTGCCAGCAGTTTCCGGGACAGGGCCGAAAAACTGTTTTTT.

The chain joins TRBV23-1 to TRBJ2-7; 7 nucleotides match TRBD2. TRBV23-1 is an ORF, with its function uncertain. This CDR3 comprises 14 residues. The V gene end was trimmed by 2 bases and the J gene end by 4 bases; junction bases not matched to a gene: 5. CDR3 DNA: TGCGCCAGCAGTCAAATAACTAGCGTGTACGAGCAGTACTTC. Protein sequence: CASSQITSVYEQYF.

The chain has TRBV29-1 and TRBJ1-2; 7 bases agree with TRBD1. CDR1 is SQVTM, CDR2 ANQGSEA, per germline. This CDR3 has 14 residues. V shed 4 bases and J 1 base; nucleotides not matched to a gene: 6. The CDR3 DNA sequence: TGCAGCGTTGGTGGCGGGACAGTTAACTATGGCTACACCTTC. It specifies CSVGGGTVNYGYTF.

V is TRBV4-1 and J is TRBJ1-2; TRBD1 matches at 9 bases. Germline values: CDR1 MGHRA, CDR2 YSYEKL. CDR3 size: 16 residues. The ends lost 1 base at V and 8 bases at J; junction bases unmatched: 11. CDR3 bases: TGCGCCAGCAGCCAAGCTATAGACACAGGGGGCCAGGGCTACACCTTC. Protein sequence: CASSQAIDTGGQGYTF.